The next 25 T cell receptor beta chains were all read from a single sample in a study of CD8+CD57+ T cells in acquired aplastic anemia. For CDR3 and TCR beta VDJ profiling, genomic DNA was the template used. TCRdb passed the reads through MiXCR, listing each CDR3 protein once. This sample has about 200,000 distinct CDR3 sequences, with about half found just once. All sequencing subjects had displayed CD8+CD57+ cell expansion on flow cytometry. The sequenced sample was sorted CD4+, CD8+, or CD8+CD57+ T cells (not recorded which) from PBMCs. The receptors derive from a human donor with aplastic anemia.

CDR3 DNA: TGTGCCAGCAGCACACTTAAAGGCTACACCTTC. Protein: CASSTLKGYTF. The gene calls are TRBV9 and TRBJ1-2; D ambiguous. The V end lost 4 bases, the J end lost 8 bases, and 9 bases lay between the germline ends. The CDR3 contains 11 residues. Germline V gene sequence: CDR1 SGDLS, CDR2 YYNGEE.

In the case of this clonotype: At one end the junction does not follow the germline gene, possibly because of a read error. CDR3 bases: TGTGCCAGCAGTGAACAGGGTTTC. Translation: CASSEQGF. The J gene is TRBJ2-1, the V gene TRBV12-3 or TRBV12-4, with a tentative D call TRBD1 (6 bases). The length of the CDR3 is 8 residues.

The rearrangement uses TRBV5-1 and TRBJ2-5; 11 nucleotides align to TRBD2. The CDR3 spans 16 residues. Germline V gene lookup returns CDR1 SGHRS and CDR2 YFSETQ. V lost 1 base and J lost 2; bases outside the gene matches: 4. The CDR3 reads CASSLMSSGGQETQYF. The CDR3 coding sequence is TGCGCCAGCAGCTTGATGTCTAGCGGGGGGCAAGAGACCCAGTACTTC.

This clonotype has a count of ten or more. The chain is built from TRBV5-1 and TRBJ1-6, with D unresolved. This CDR3 has 16 amino acids. In germline, CDR1 is SGHRS, CDR2 YFSETQ. V was pared by 4 bases and J by 0 bases, with 11 bases between. In DNA, the CDR3 is TGCGCCAGCAGCCCTAGGGAGAGCTCCTATAATTCACCCCTCCACTTT. Translation: CASSPRESSYNSPLHF.

The sample holds many counts of this clonotype. J is TRBJ1-4 and V is TRBV19; perhaps TRBD1 as D (5 bases). Germline lookup yields CDR1 LNHDA and CDR2 SQIVND (reference sequence). The CDR3 runs to 15 residues. The V and J ends lost 7 bases and 7 bases respectively, with 19 bases between them. CDR3 nucleotides: TGTGCCAGTACCGCCACCGCGGGGGGTTTTGAAAAACTGTTTTTT. Translation: CASTATAGGFEKLFF.

The chain carries TRBV5-1 and TRBJ2-2; 7 bases are a match to TRBD2. CDR1 and CDR2 (germline): SGHRS, YFSETQ. The V gene end was trimmed by 2 bases and the J gene end by 4 bases; junction bases not matched to a gene: 2. The CDR3 runs to 14 residues. The CDR3 reads CASSFGGSTGELFF. The CDR3 DNA sequence: TGCGCCAGCAGCTTCGGGGGGTCCACCGGGGAGCTGTTTTTT.

In its sample, this clonotype was seen once. The gene calls are TRBV19 and TRBJ1-5; 10 bases match TRBD1. The ends lost 3 bases at V and 3 bases at J; junction bases unmatched: 2. CDR1 and CDR2 from the germline V gene are LNHDA and SQIVND (reference sequence). CDR3 length: 15 residues. This CDR3 reads CASSMGTGVNQPQHF. The CDR3 bases are TGTGCCAGTAGTATGGGGACAGGGGTCAATCAGCCCCAGCATTTT.

The chain links TRBV5-1 to TRBJ1-3, with D unclear. From germline, CDR1 is SGHRS and CDR2 YFSETQ. Trimming left V 1 base short and J 6 bases short, with 8 bases between. The CDR3 loop spans 13 amino acids. CDR3 sequence: CASSLMGKNTIYF. CDR3 in DNA: TGCGCCAGCAGCTTGATGGGGAAAAACACCATATATTTT.

This clonotype was detected many times. The chain uses TRBV9 and TRBJ2-1, with 10 bases fitting TRBD1. CDR3 length equals 13 residues. CDR1 SGDLS and CDR2 YYNGEE come from the germline V gene. After removal of 3 bases from V and 10 bases from J, the junction contained 4 bases not matched to a gene. The CDR3 protein is CASSGTGGREQFF. The CDR3 nucleotides are TGTGCCAGCAGCGGGACAGGGGGTAGGGAGCAGTTCTTC.

This clonotype was seen at least ten times. CDR3 coding DNA: TGTGCCAGCAGCTTAGCGACGAGTACAGGGGTTTTAAGAGTGAACACTGAAGCTTTCTTT. Translated: CASSLATSTGVLRVNTEAFF. J is TRBJ1-1 and V is TRBV7-9, with 7 bases that match TRBD1. V was clipped by 0 bases and J by 0 bases; unmatched bases: 16. There are 20 residues in the CDR3. Germline CDR1 SEHNR, CDR2 FQNEAQ (reference sequence).

The V call is TRBV20-1, the J call TRBJ1-1; D ambiguous. Deletions cut 6 bases from V and 4 bases from J, with 18 bases between. CDR3 size: 14 residues. Germline V CDR1 and CDR2: DFQATT, SNEGSKA (reference sequence). As DNA, the CDR3 is TGCAGTGCCACAAGAGGCACCTTAAGCACTGAAGCTTTCTTT. It encodes CSATRGTLSTEAFF.

In this sample, this clonotype turned up a few times. V gene TRBV10-2 combines with J gene TRBJ1-1; D unresolved. CDR1 is WSHSY, CDR2 SAAADI, per germline. This CDR3 has 12 amino acids. V shed 9 bases and J shed 1 base, with 9 bases lying between them. CDR3 residues: CASSRPNTEAFF. The CDR3 DNA reads TGCGCCAGTAGTAGGCCGAACACTGAAGCTTTCTTT.

J is TRBJ2-1 and V is TRBV11-2, with D tentatively TRBD2 (6 bases). This CDR3 region has 14 residues. The V end lost 5 bases, the J end lost 4 bases, and 12 bases lay between the germline ends. From germline, CDR1 is SGHAT and CDR2 FQNNGV. CDR3 DNA sequence: TGTGCCAGCAGCCCGGGCGGGGATTACAATGAGCAGTTCTTC. Residues: CASSPGGDYNEQFF.

This clonotype was seen at least ten times. This rearrangement joins TRBV10-1 to TRBJ1-1; perhaps TRBD1 as D (5 bases). Germline lookup yields CDR1 WNHNN and CDR2 SYGVQD (reference sequence). Trimming removed 3 bases at V and 12 bases at J, with 17 bases between. The CDR3 runs to 13 residues. Here the CDR3 DNA reads TGCGCCAGCAGTGAAAGGGTGGGGGAGAGGTCTTTCTTT. Translated, it gives CASSERVGERSFF.

Details on this clonotype: The germline gene is not matched at one end of the junction; a read error may be the cause. The V gene is TRBV7-2, the J gene TRBJ1-5, with D possibly being TRBD1 (5 bases). Germline-derived CDR1 and CDR2 are SGHTA and FQGNSA. The CDR3 is 15 amino acids. CDR3 bases: TGTGCCAGCAGCTCAATCCGACAGTTTTATCAACCCCAGCATTTT. It yields the protein CASSSIRQFYQPQHF.

V is TRBV3-1 and J is TRBJ1-6; D ambiguous. V was pared by 8 bases and J by 10 bases, with 18 bases between. Germline V CDR1 and CDR2: LGHDT, YNNKEL (reference sequence). The CDR3 covers 14 residues. DNA of the CDR3: TGTGCCAGCGACCTTAGTATAGGAAGCTCACCCCTCCACTTT. It yields the protein CASDLSIGSSPLHF.

The chain employs TRBV7-9 and TRBJ1-5; 9 nucleotides match TRBD1. The ends lost 6 bases at V and 14 bases at J; junction bases unmatched: 11. The germline gives CDR1 SEHNR, CDR2 FQNEAQ (reference sequence). The CDR3 loop spans 13 amino acids. CDR3 nucleotide sequence: TGTGCCAGCAGGGGGACAGGGACGGTCTACGAGCATTTT. It specifies CASRGTGTVYEHF. The complete variable domain, with remaining parts taken from reference TRBV7-9 and TRBJ1-5, reads DTGVSQNPRHKITKRGQNVTFRCDPISEHNRLYWYRQTLGQGPEFLTYFQNEAQLEKSRLLSDRFSAERPKGSFSTLEIQRTEQGDSAMYLCASRGTGTVYEHFGDGTRLSIL.

This clonotype was observed a handful of times. A clone one base away is much larger, so this may be a read error. This chain links TRBV7-3 with TRBJ2-7, with D possibly being TRBD1 (5 bases). CDR1 and CDR2 from the germline V gene are SGHTA and FQGTGA. The CDR3 length is 14 residues. Trimming took 4 bases from V and 1 from J, leaving 11 bases between them. CDR3 nucleotide sequence: TGTGCCAGCAGCTCATATCAGGGATCCTACGAGCAGTACTTC. Amino acids: CASSSYQGSYEQYF.

On this clonotype itself: This is likely a read error, given that the CDR3 carries no conserved phenylalanine or tryptophan at its end. J is TRBJ2-1 and V is TRBV14; tentatively, D is TRBD1 (6 bases). This CDR3 comprises 16 residues. Germline CDR1 reads SGHDN; CDR2 reads FVKESK. CDR3 DNA: TGTGCCAGTAGCCAAAGGGGGTCACGTATCTACAATGAGCAGTTCCTC. Translating gives CASSQRGSRIYNEQFL.

This clonotype was observed a handful of times. It may be a read error: a sequence one base away is much more abundant. The V and J genes are TRBV9 and TRBJ2-7; 7 bases are a match to TRBD1. Germline lookup yields CDR1 SGDLS and CDR2 YYNGEE. This CDR3 has 15 residues. J gave up 3 bases and V 3 bases, and 9 bases lay outside the gene matches. The CDR3 spells CASSEGTESYYEQYF. CDR3 bases: TGTGCCAGCAGCGAAGGGACAGAAAGCTACTACGAGCAGTACTTC.

The chain uses TRBV6-2 or TRBV6-3 and TRBJ2-1, with unresolved D. The CDR3 contains 13 residues. V was clipped by 1 base and J by 6 bases, with 7 bases between them. Per the germline V gene, CDR1 is MNHEY and CDR2 is SVGEGT. CDR3 nucleotides: TGTGCCAGCAGTTACTGGAGACTCAATGAGCAGTTCTTC. Its translation: CASSYWRLNEQFF.

This clonotype was counted many times. The chain links TRBV7-9 to TRBJ2-2, with D unclear. Germline assignment: CDR1 SEHNR and CDR2 FQNEAQ (reference sequence). V was shortened by 1 base and J by 4 bases, with 10 bases between the two germline ends. CDR3 length: 15 amino acids. CDR3 loop: CASSLGELSTGELFF. CDR3 nucleotide sequence: TGTGCCAGCAGCTTAGGAGAGCTAAGCACCGGGGAGCTGTTTTTT.

This clonotype was observed many times. The V and J genes are TRBV7-2 and TRBJ1-5; 7 positions agree with TRBD1. J was trimmed by 4 bases and V by 5 bases; bases with no gene match: 5. Germline V CDR1 and CDR2: SGHTA, FQGNSA. CDR3 length: 14 residues. The CDR3: CASSPGQANQPQHF. Written as DNA, the CDR3 is TGTGCCAGCAGCCCCGGACAGGCAAATCAGCCCCAGCATTTT.

The chain joins TRBV12-3 or TRBV12-4 to TRBJ2-5; D is possibly TRBD1 or TRBD2 (5 bases each). This CDR3 is 15 amino acids long. The V end was cut by 0 bases, the J end by 5 bases, with 13 bases between. CDR3 sequence (DNA): TGTGCCAGCAGTTTAGCGGTTTTTGGGGGTGAGACCCAGTACTTC. This gives the protein CASSLAVFGGETQYF.

This clonotype occurred a few times. This chain joins TRBV28 and TRBJ1-2; the match to TRBD1 covers 11 bases. With 4 bases clipped from V and 4 bases from J, the junction kept 5 bases outside the gene matches. CDR1 MDHEN and CDR2 SYDVKM come from the germline V gene. The CDR3 totals 15 residues. The CDR3, as DNA: TGTGCCAGCAGTTCCGAAGGGACAGGGGGCTATGGCTACACCTTC. The encoded protein is CASSSEGTGGYGYTF.